The source of this T cell receptor (beta chain) is a study of identical twins. General study points: Findings depended on cross-sectional statistics rather than tracking the same donors.

Germline-derived CDR1 and CDR2 are SEHNR and FQNEAQ (reference sequence). The CDR3 is 16 residues long. The V gene lost 4 bases and the J gene lost 0 bases, with 13 bases spanning the gap. Remarks on this clonotype: The target antigen is unknown.

With no exceptions, donors were healthy Caucasians. TCRdb re-derived calls from the 5' RACE reads in MiXCR, one entry per CDR3 protein. The sample has 200,000 to 250,000 distinct CDR3 sequences, around 6.5% seen once. These sequences were also reported in another study, on T cells expressing NK-cell markers. That study adds: Dominance of the CD3+CD56-NKG2C+ fraction by these clonotypes also held in a handful of donors.

Material for sequencing was CD8+ T cells sorted from blood. The chain is built from TRBV7-9 and TRBJ2-1, with TRBD2 as a possible D gene (6 bases). The clonotype comes from a woman between 18 and 29 years old in good health. The DNA of the CDR3 is TGTGCCAGCAGCTCCCGGGGGAGAAGCTCCTACAATGAGCAGTTCTTC. It translates to CASSSRGRSSYNEQFF.